Each of the 18 T cell receptor beta chains below was sequenced from the same sample in a study of T cells of healthy individuals. Each CDR3 protein gets one entry after TCRdb re-called the 5' RACE reads with MiXCR. The sample yields about 57,000 distinct CDR3 sequences, around 16% seen once. The receptors derive from a human donor in good health.

At least ten counts were recorded for this clonotype. This rearrangement joins TRBV4-3 to TRBJ2-2; the D call may be TRBD1 or TRBD2 (5 bases each). The CDR3 consists of 17 residues. Germline CDR1 is LGHNA and CDR2 is YSLEER. V was clipped by 0 bases and J by 0 bases, with 11 bases between them. The CDR3 loop reads CASSQDHGAANTGELFF. The CDR3 region has the DNA TGCGCCAGCAGCCAAGATCACGGGGCGGCGAACACCGGGGAGCTGTTTTTT.

In its sample, this clonotype is medium-sized (0.01 to 0.1%). V is TRBV2 and J is TRBJ1-3; D is perhaps TRBD1 (6 bases). The germline V gene encodes CDR1 SNHLY and CDR2 FYNNEI. This CDR3 spans 13 amino acids. Trimming took 10 bases from V and 1 from J, leaving 11 bases between them. In nucleotides, the CDR3 is TGTGCCACAGGGGAACCATCTGGAAACACCATATATTTT. Encoded protein: CATGEPSGNTIYF.

Ten or more counts support this clonotype. The V gene is TRBV20-1, the J gene TRBJ1-2; the match to TRBD1 covers 7 bases. This CDR3 spans 14 amino acids. With 3 bases clipped from V and 4 bases from J, the junction kept 8 bases outside the gene matches. Looked up from germline, CDR1 is DFQATT and CDR2 is SNEGSKA (reference sequence). The CDR3 loop reads CSARSGTVTYGYTF. Written as DNA, the CDR3 is TGCAGTGCTAGGTCCGGGACAGTGACCTATGGCTACACCTTC.

This clonotype was seen a handful of times. The V and J genes are TRBV19 and TRBJ2-1, with D unclear. Germline CDR1 and CDR2: LNHDA and SQIVND (reference sequence). V lost 5 bases, J lost 6 bases, and 17 bases lay in between. CDR3 length: 15 residues. The CDR3 DNA sequence: TGTGCCAGTAGTTACCTGCCGTCGGGTTTCAATGAGCAGTTCTTC. As protein: CASSYLPSGFNEQFF.

The genes are TRBV7-9 and TRBJ1-5; 7 positions match TRBD1. V was pared by 2 bases and J by 6 bases, with 16 bases of the junction left unmatched. The CDR3 runs to 18 residues. Looked up from germline, CDR1 is SEHNR and CDR2 is FQNEAQ (reference sequence). CDR3 sequence: CASSLSGYSNRGGQPQHF. The DNA for the CDR3 is TGTGCCAGCAGCTTATCCGGCTACTCGAACAGGGGAGGTCAGCCCCAGCATTTT.

Comment on this clonotype: At one of its ends the junction is not consistent with the germline gene, which may arise from a read error. The genes are TRBV4-3 and TRBJ2-5, with TRBD2 as a possible D gene (6 bases). Germline lookup yields CDR1 LGHNA and CDR2 YSLEER. The CDR3 spans 14 residues. The CDR3 sequence: CASSQDPGGETQYF. In nucleotides, the CDR3 is TGTGCCAGCAGCCAAGATCCCGGGGGAGAGACCCAGTACTTC.

This clonotype has a count of ten or more. The V call is TRBV28, the J call TRBJ2-1, with 11 positions matching TRBD1. Germline V gene data show CDR1 as MDHEN and CDR2 as SYDVKM. The ends lost 1 base at V and 9 bases at J; junction bases unmatched: 2. This CDR3 has 14 amino acids. CDR3 DNA: TGTGCCAGCAGTTTATCGGGACAGGGGGGTGAGCAGTTCTTC. Translating gives CASSLSGQGGEQFF.

This clonotype was seen repeatedly, ten times or more. The V gene is TRBV9, the J gene TRBJ1-1, with no clear D. The V gene lost 3 bases and the J gene lost 5 bases, with 11 bases spanning the gap. The CDR3 loop spans 13 amino acids. Germline V gene data show CDR1 as SGDLS and CDR2 as YYNGEE. DNA for the CDR3: TGTGCCAGCAGCGCCCCAGGTAGGACTGAAGCTTTCTTT. Translating it yields CASSAPGRTEAFF.

This clonotype was counted many times. The chain uses TRBV2 and TRBJ2-2; TRBD1 is a possible D gene (6 bases). The CDR3 is 13 residues long. The V end lost 7 bases, the J end lost 5 bases, and 11 bases lay between the germline ends. In germline, CDR1 is SNHLY, CDR2 FYNNEI. The CDR3 sequence is CASIRGRTGELFF. CDR3 coding DNA: TGTGCCAGCATCAGGGGAAGGACCGGGGAGCTGTTTTTT.

This clonotype occurred many times. V gene TRBV13 combines with J gene TRBJ2-7, with 10 bases fitting TRBD1. The trim removed 5 bases at V and 3 bases at J, leaving 4 bases unmatched. The CDR3 spans 14 residues. Germline CDR1 PRHDT, CDR2 FYEKMQ (reference sequence). DNA for the CDR3: TGTGCCAGCAGCCCAGGGACAGGGGTCTACGAGCAGTACTTC. Translating it yields CASSPGTGVYEQYF.

This clonotype has more than one count but fewer than ten. The chain is built from TRBV6-5 and TRBJ2-1, with 7 nucleotides matching TRBD2. The germline V gene has CDR1 MNHEY and CDR2 SVGAGI. Trimming removed 6 bases from V and 5 bases from J; junction bases left unmatched: 7. The CDR3 contains 14 residues. This CDR3 is CASRKVGGNNEQFF. The CDR3 bases are TGTGCCAGCAGAAAAGTCGGGGGGAACAATGAGCAGTTCTTC.

This clonotype was counted between two and nine times. This chain connects TRBV28 to TRBJ1-3, with 7 positions matching TRBD1. The V segment lost 10 bases and the J segment 1 base; nucleotides outside the gene matches: 7. Germline V gene data show CDR1 as MDHEN and CDR2 as SYDVKM. CDR3 length: 14 amino acids. As DNA, the CDR3 is TGTGCCACTACGACAGGGCTGTCTGGAAACACCATATATTTT. Protein: CATTTGLSGNTIYF.

Many counts were recorded for this clonotype. The rearrangement joins TRBV3-1 to TRBJ2-3, with a tentative D call TRBD2 (6 bases). CDR1 LGHDT and CDR2 YNNKEL come from the germline V gene (reference sequence). Deletions cut 1 base from V and 4 bases from J, with 9 bases between. CDR3 size: 14 residues. Written as DNA, the CDR3 is TGTGCCAGCAGCCAAGTGGACTATTCAGATACGCAGTATTTT. Translation gives CASSQVDYSDTQYF.

This clonotype was counted at least ten times. The chain links TRBV4-2 to TRBJ1-5, with D unresolved. Trimming removed 0 bases at V and 1 base at J, with 7 bases between. Per germline, CDR1 LGHNA and CDR2 YNFKEQ. The CDR3 length is 15 residues. The CDR3 sequence is CASSQDGVSNQPQHF. The CDR3 nucleotides read TGTGCCAGCAGCCAAGATGGGGTGAGCAATCAGCCCCAGCATTTT.

This clonotype was counted a few times. The rearrangement uses TRBV23-1 and TRBJ2-5; tentatively, D is TRBD1 (5 bases). TRBV23-1 is filed as an ORF, its function uncertain. V lost 0 bases, J lost 1 base, and 15 bases lay in between. The CDR3 contains 17 residues. The CDR3 nucleotides are TGCGCCAGCAGTCAATCGTTTGCAGGGCGGACCCAAGAGACCCAGTACTTC. This encodes CASSQSFAGRTQETQYF.

As regards this clonotype: A read error may explain this, as a much larger clone is one base away. The chain recombines TRBV7-2 with TRBJ2-7; 11 bases agree with TRBD2. This CDR3 contains 14 residues. Germline CDR1 SGHTA, CDR2 FQGNSA. The junction had 8 bases not matched to a gene; V was cut back by 3 bases and J by 10 bases. CDR3 bases: TGTGCCAGCAGCTTTAGCGGGGGGGCCGGCGATCAGTACTTC. It encodes CASSFSGGAGDQYF.

This clonotype has a count of ten or more. The gene calls are TRBV5-1 and TRBJ2-7; 7 bases agree with TRBD1. Unmatched junction bases numbered 5, after V lost 0 bases and J lost 2 bases. The CDR3 length is 15 residues. CDR1 and CDR2 from the germline V gene are SGHRS and YFSETQ. CDR3 bases: TGCGCCAGCAGCTTGGTCCCGGGACAGACCTACGAGCAGTACTTC. Residues: CASSLVPGQTYEQYF.

The sample holds a few counts of this clonotype. This chain connects TRBV20-1 to TRBJ2-3; 9 nucleotides align to TRBD2. Germline values: CDR1 DFQATT, CDR2 SNEGSKA (reference sequence). The CDR3 has 13 residues. J gave up 5 bases and V 6 bases, and 6 bases lay outside the gene matches. CDR3 nucleotides: TGCAGTGCCACCCTAGCGGGGTTAGATACGCAGTATTTT. Amino acids: CSATLAGLDTQYF.